The present TCR beta chain was sequenced within a study of chemoradiotherapy in HPV16-positive cancers. The wider study: Functional T-cell assays on two HPV16-positive patients' cells defined candidate HPV-specific clones and common TCR motifs. Study results and limitations: HPV-specific T cells were functionally defined from only a couple of HPV16-positive patients. Candidate HPV-specific clones and E7-related TCR motifs grew in tumor during treatment.

Details on this clone: The target antigen is unknown.

Germline values: CDR1 MDHEN, CDR2 SYDVKM. V was pared by 2 bases and J by 4 bases, with 5 bases of the junction left unmatched. The CDR3 extends over 15 amino acids. Only in-frame clones appear in the TCRdb table, and some are missing; sequencing was by immunoSEQ multiplex PCR. The sample comprises more than 10,000 clones, 72% of which are singletons, and 7.5% to 8.5% rests with the top ten. The chain combines TRBV28 with TRBJ1-1; 9 bases agree with TRBD1. The sample was gathered from a patient who underwent chemoradiotherapy. This sequence was found in a human donor with HPV-associated anogenital cancer. The CDR3 DNA is TGTGCCAGCAGTTTAGGGGGGACAGGGTTCACTGAAGCTTTCTTT. Translation gives CASSLGGTGFTEAFF. Full variable domain (remainder filled in from reference TRBV28 and TRBJ1-1): DVKVTQSSRYLVKRTGEKVFLECVQDMDHENMFWYRQDPGLGLRLIYFSYDVKMKEKGDIPEGYSVSREKKERFSLILESASTNQTSMYLCASSLGGTGFTEAFFGQGTRLTVV.